This paragraph reports one T cell receptor beta chain. TCRdb's table, derived via immunoSEQ multiplex PCR, lists solely in-frame clones and lacks some. The table lists approximately 150,000 clones, around 87% of them singletons. This CDR3 is 14 amino acids long. Germline values: CDR1 SGHRS, CDR2 YFSETQ. V was shortened by 4 bases and J by 1 base, with 9 bases between the two germline ends. These data belong to a study of T cell responses to AZD1222 COVID-19 vaccine. The sample in question was peripheral blood, obtained on day 0 of AZD1222 vaccination. The receptor's source is an adult in good health. V usage is TRBV5-1 and J usage is TRBJ2-1; weak D call: TRBD2 (5 bases). The CDR3 nucleotides read TGCGCCAGCAGCATTCGGGGATCCTACAATGAGCAGTTCTTC. This translates into CASSIRGSYNEQFF.